The sequence of this T cell receptor beta chain was determined in a study of circulating CD8 cells and anti-PD-1 response in melanoma. Study details: Patients received intravenous nivolumab, 3 mg/kg, every 2 weeks. Study-wide findings and caveats: Diversity ranked highest in DNEG and lowest in TIGIT subsets. Under 7% of TRB clonotypes were shared between subsets at M1.

Using roughly 15 ng of total RNA, TCR libraries were made with the QIAseq Immune Repertoire TCR panel. MiXCR, applied by TCRdb to the reads, yields one record per CDR3 protein. Here the sample spans around 390 distinct CDR3 sequences, about 4.8% being singletons. Germline V lookup: CDR1 SQVTM, CDR2 ANQGSEA. V gave up 6 bases and J gave up 3 bases; unmatched junction bases: 9. The CDR3 runs 14 residues. In its sample, this clonotype ranks as large. The antigen is not known. From live CD3+CD8+TCRalphabeta+ cells, four PD-1 and/or TIGIT subsets were sorted. The V call is TRBV29-1, the J call TRBJ1-2; TRBD1 matches 8 bases. This TCR derives from a human donor with melanoma. The sequences come from CD8+ T cells from PBMCs, collected at baseline or after one month of anti-PD-1 therapy (not recorded which). The CDR3 region has the DNA TGCAGCGTCGGTCGGACAGGGAAATACTATGGCTACACCTTC. This gives the protein CSVGRTGKYYGYTF.